These 2 T cell receptor beta chains came from one sample sequenced in a study of CXCR3-negative and CXCR3-positive naive CD8 T cells. Through 5' RACE with UMI labels, the TRB cDNA libraries were prepared. TCRdb re-called the 5' RACE reads, yielding one record per CDR3 amino acid sequence without DNA. Its table lists approximately 56,000 distinct CDR3 sequences. The sample consisted of memory CD8+ T cells from blood. The receptors here all came from a human donor in good health. Some clones in this sample may be carry-over from other donors' samples.

The chain has TRBV7-3 and TRBJ2-3. CDR1 is SGHTA and CDR2 is FQGTGA in the germline V gene. This CDR3 is 15 amino acids long. The CDR3 here is CASSLSASSTDTQYF. The full variable domain, its missing parts supplied by reference TRBV7-3 and TRBJ2-3, is GAGVSQTPSNKVTEKGKYVELRCDPISGHTALYWYRQSLGQGPEFLIYFQGTGAADDSGLPNDRFFAVRPEGSVSTLKIQRTERGDSAVYLCASSLSASSTDTQYFGPGTRLTVL.

V usage is TRBV28 and J usage is TRBJ2-5; TCRdb outputs TRBD1, but without DNA this stays unchecked. The CDR3 consists of 14 residues. Germline V gives CDR1 MDHEN, CDR2 SYDVKM. The CDR3 spells CASRSTEYQETQYF.